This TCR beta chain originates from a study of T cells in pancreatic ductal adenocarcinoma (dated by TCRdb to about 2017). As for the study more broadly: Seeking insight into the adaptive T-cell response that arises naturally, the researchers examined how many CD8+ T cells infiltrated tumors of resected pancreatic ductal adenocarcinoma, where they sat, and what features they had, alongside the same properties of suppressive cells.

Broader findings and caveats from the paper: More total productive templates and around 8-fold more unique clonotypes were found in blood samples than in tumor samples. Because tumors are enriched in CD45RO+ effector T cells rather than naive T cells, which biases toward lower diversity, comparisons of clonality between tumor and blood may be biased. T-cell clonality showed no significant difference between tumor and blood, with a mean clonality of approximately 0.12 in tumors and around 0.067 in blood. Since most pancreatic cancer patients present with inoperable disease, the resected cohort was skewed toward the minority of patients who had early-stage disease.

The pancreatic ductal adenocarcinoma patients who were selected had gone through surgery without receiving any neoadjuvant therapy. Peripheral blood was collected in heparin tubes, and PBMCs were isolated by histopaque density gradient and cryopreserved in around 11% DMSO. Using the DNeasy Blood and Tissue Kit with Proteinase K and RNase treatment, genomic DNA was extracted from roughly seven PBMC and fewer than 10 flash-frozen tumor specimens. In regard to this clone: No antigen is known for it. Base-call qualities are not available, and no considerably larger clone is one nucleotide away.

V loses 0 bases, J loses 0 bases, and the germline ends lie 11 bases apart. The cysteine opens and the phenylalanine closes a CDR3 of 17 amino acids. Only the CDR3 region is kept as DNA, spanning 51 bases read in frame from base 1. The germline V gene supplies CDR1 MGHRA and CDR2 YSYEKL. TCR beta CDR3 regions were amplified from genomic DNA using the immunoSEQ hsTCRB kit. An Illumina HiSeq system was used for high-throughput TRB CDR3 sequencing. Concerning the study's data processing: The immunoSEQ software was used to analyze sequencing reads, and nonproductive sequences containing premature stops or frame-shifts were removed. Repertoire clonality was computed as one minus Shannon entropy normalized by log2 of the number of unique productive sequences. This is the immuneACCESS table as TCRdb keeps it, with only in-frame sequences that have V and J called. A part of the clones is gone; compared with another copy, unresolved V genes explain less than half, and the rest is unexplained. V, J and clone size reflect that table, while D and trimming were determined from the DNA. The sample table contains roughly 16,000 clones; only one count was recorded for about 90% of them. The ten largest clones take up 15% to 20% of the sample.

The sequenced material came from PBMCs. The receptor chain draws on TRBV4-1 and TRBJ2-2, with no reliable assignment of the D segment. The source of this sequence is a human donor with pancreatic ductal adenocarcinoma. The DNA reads TGCGCCAGCAGCCAAGACGCAGTCAGCGCGAACACCGGGGAGCTGTTTTTT. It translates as CASSQDAVSANTGELFF.